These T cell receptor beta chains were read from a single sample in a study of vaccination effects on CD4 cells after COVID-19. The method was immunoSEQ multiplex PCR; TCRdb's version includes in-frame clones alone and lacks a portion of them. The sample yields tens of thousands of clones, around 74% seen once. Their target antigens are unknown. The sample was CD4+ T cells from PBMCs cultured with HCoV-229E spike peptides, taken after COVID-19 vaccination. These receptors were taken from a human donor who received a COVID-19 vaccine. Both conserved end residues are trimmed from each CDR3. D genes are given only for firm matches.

CDR3: ASSYQPGLTGELF
V: TRBV6-2/TRBV6-3
length: 13
J: TRBJ2-2
D: NA

CDR3: SASLSTDTQY
V: TRBV20-1
length: 10
J: TRBJ2-3
D: NA

CDR3: ASSRGGRERAEAF
V: TRBV7-8
length: 13
J: TRBJ1-1
D: NA

CDR3: ASSPRLAGESNEQF
V: TRBV25-1
length: 14
J: TRBJ2-1
D: TRBD2

CDR3: ASSLLGGGPQETQY
V: TRBV5-1
length: 14
J: TRBJ2-5
D: TRBD2

CDR3: ASSFGLAGGYNEQF
V: TRBV7-8
length: 14
J: TRBJ2-1
D: TRBD2

CDR3: ASSLATGFSNQPQH
V: TRBV7-2
length: 14
J: TRBJ1-5
D: NA

CDR3: ASSRGELGGSSGELF
V: TRBV3-1/TRBV3-2
length: 15
J: TRBJ2-2
D: NA

CDR3: ASSLGTGSYGYT
V: TRBV5-6
length: 12
J: TRBJ1-2
D: NA

CDR3: ASSFVGGGQETQY
V: TRBV27
length: 13
J: TRBJ2-5
D: TRBD2

CDR3: ASSLANGRESGYT
V: TRBV7-2
length: 13
J: TRBJ1-2
D: NA

CDR3: ASSTRPSPDTQY
V: TRBV7-8
length: 12
J: TRBJ2-3
D: NA

CDR3: ASSLDSPNEKLF
V: TRBV5-1
length: 12
J: TRBJ1-4
D: NA

CDR3: ASSLGLAGAGDTQY
V: TRBV5-1
length: 14
J: TRBJ2-3
D: TRBD2

CDR3: ASSARSLNTEAF
V: TRBV5-4
length: 12
J: TRBJ1-1
D: NA

CDR3: ATSDPKRLGTYNEQF
V: TRBV24-1
length: 15
J: TRBJ2-1
D: NA

CDR3: ASSPKRGGGTDTQY
V: TRBV7-3
length: 14
J: TRBJ2-3
D: NA

CDR3: ASSKPGQGDTVAKNIQY
V: TRBV19
length: 17
J: TRBJ2-4
D: TRBD1

CDR3: ASTDTGGANYGYT
V: TRBV7-9
length: 13
J: TRBJ1-2
D: NA

CDR3: ASSLSGNEQF
V: TRBV12-3/TRBV12-4
length: 10
J: TRBJ2-1
D: NA

CDR3: ASSFWGLAGDPDTQY
V: TRBV27
length: 15
J: TRBJ2-3
D: TRBD2

CDR3: ASSQQRGQGAPGANVLT
V: TRBV4-3
length: 17
J: TRBJ2-6
D: TRBD1

CDR3: ASSGPNQPQH
V: TRBV18
length: 10
J: TRBJ1-5
D: NA

CDR3: ASSLSGGWT
V: TRBV5-1
length: 9
J: TRBJ1-2
D: NA

CDR3: ASSIYSGANVLT
V: TRBV5-1
length: 12
J: TRBJ2-6
D: NA

CDR3: ASSAGYGDNSPLH
V: TRBV9
length: 13
J: TRBJ1-6
D: NA

CDR3: ASGATGLNTEAF
V: TRBV12-5
length: 12
J: TRBJ1-1
D: NA

CDR3: ASSIAGSLYGYT
V: TRBV7-2
length: 12
J: TRBJ1-2
D: NA

CDR3: ASSESRRTSTDTQY
V: TRBV25-1
length: 14
J: TRBJ2-3
D: NA

CDR3: ASSLAGTGAGELF
V: TRBV7-3
length: 13
J: TRBJ2-2
D: TRBD1

CDR3: ASSPPGGSGQPQH
V: TRBV5-6
length: 13
J: TRBJ1-5
D: NA

CDR3: ASSIVQGDTGELF
V: TRBV19
length: 13
J: TRBJ2-2
D: TRBD1

CDR3: ASSFRQGQGEAF
V: TRBV5-1
length: 12
J: TRBJ1-1
D: TRBD1

CDR3: ASSMGQAGTGELF
V: TRBV19
length: 13
J: TRBJ2-2
D: NA

CDR3: ASSQPQGRGNTEAF
V: TRBV3-1/TRBV3-2
length: 14
J: TRBJ1-1
D: NA

CDR3: ASSSTLGGDSPLH
V: TRBV5-1
length: 13
J: TRBJ1-6
D: NA

CDR3: ASSRDGQETQY
V: TRBV5-1
length: 11
J: TRBJ2-5
D: NA

CDR3: ASSKQGAPNYGYT
V: TRBV6-5
length: 13
J: TRBJ1-2
D: TRBD1

CDR3: ASSFAGGSYNEQF
V: TRBV7-3
length: 13
J: TRBJ2-1
D: TRBD2

CDR3: ASSLEAREGNTGELF
V: TRBV5-4
length: 15
J: TRBJ2-2
D: NA

CDR3: ASSMDFPGMFIGNTIY
V: TRBV19
length: 16
J: TRBJ1-3
D: NA

CDR3: ASGLVTRDGEKLF
V: TRBV12-5
length: 13
J: TRBJ1-4
D: NA

CDR3: ATSEAGSDTGELF
V: TRBV24-1
length: 13
J: TRBJ2-2
D: NA

CDR3: ASGLITGGQETQY
V: TRBV12-5
length: 13
J: TRBJ2-5
D: TRBD1

CDR3: ATSDPGRNNYGYT
V: TRBV24-1
length: 13
J: TRBJ1-2
D: NA

CDR3: ASSLGGGGTRSEKLF
V: TRBV5-6
length: 15
J: TRBJ1-4
D: NA

CDR3: ASSLQGTWDYGYT
V: TRBV5-1
length: 13
J: TRBJ1-2
D: NA

CDR3: ASSDTSGGEFGY
V: TRBV2
length: 12
J: TRBJ2-5
D: TRBD2

CDR3: ASRAGTGLYNEQF
V: TRBV19
length: 13
J: TRBJ2-1
D: TRBD1